This entry features one T cell receptor (beta chain) sequence. As originally analysed: Scientists estimated how many nucleated cells there were by amplifying reference gene primers. Repertoires were generated with immunoSEQ multiplex PCR, while TCRdb's copy carries only in-frame clones and drops some. D and trimming were read from the DNA, whereas the V and J calls and clone size are those reported in that table. The sample carries a few hundred thousand clones, about 86% recorded once. This entry comes from a study of blood T cell repertoires in COVID-19. Study-level background: Spain, Italy and the United States supplied samples that represented acute and convalescent COVID-19. The analysed material was cDNA or gDNA that came from T cells, B-cell-depleted T cells, or PBMCs.

The CDR3 length is 14 residues. Per the germline V gene, CDR1 is MNHEY and CDR2 is SVGAGI. Between the trimmed V and J ends, which lost 6 bases and 7 bases, there was a span of 18 bases. The clonotype was recovered from a man aged 45 to 65 who had recovered from COVID-19. The sample consisted of PBMCs or T cells enriched from blood (not recorded which). The chain links TRBV6-5 to TRBJ2-5; D possibly corresponds to TRBD1 (5 bases). The CDR3 DNA reads as TGTGCCAGCAGGCAGAACGGCCAGGGCGGGACCCAGTACTTC. It encodes CASRQNGQGGTQYF.